The subject of this entry is one T cell receptor (beta chain). The data originate from a study of blood T cell repertoires in COVID-19. Study in general: COVID-19 samples collected from the United States, Italy and Spain covered acute and convalescent phases.

This CDR3 is built from 14 residues. J was trimmed by 5 bases and V by 6 bases; bases with no gene match: 6. CDR1 is MNHEY, CDR2 SMNVEV, per germline (reference sequence). Authors' data handling: Nucleated cell number was recorded as an estimate derived from reference gene primer amplification. Assay used: immunoSEQ multiplex PCR; TCRdb lists only in-frame clones, some missing. D and trimming were read from the DNA, whereas the V and J calls and clone size are those reported in that table. Seen here are about 400,000 clones, 70% to 90% observed once, and the top ten hold roughly 1.9%. The chain links TRBV27 to TRBJ1-1; 10 bases are a match to TRBD1. Sequenced material: PBMCs or T cells enriched from blood (not recorded which). This clonotype was sampled from a woman in her 40s with acute COVID-19. The CDR3, as DNA: TGTGCCAGCAGGAGGACAGGGGGGGGTACTGAAGCTTTCTTT. Protein: CASRRTGGGTEAFF.